This TCR beta chain was found in a study of T cells in Graves' hyperthyroidism and ophthalmopathy. The CDR3 regions of TCR beta were amplified from RNA transcripts. The HTBI set primed first-round TCR CDR3 RT-PCR. Via MiXCR, TCRdb re-called the multiplex PCR reads, giving one row per CDR3 protein. The sample records about 180,000 distinct CDR3 sequences, over 15% being singletons. This CDR3 region has 14 residues. V lost 3 bases and J 11 bases, leaving 17 bases between the germline ends. Germline CDR1 MDHEN, CDR2 SYDVKM. This clonotype was counted ten times or more. Specimen: blood. The gene calls are TRBV28 and TRBJ1-5; D perhaps matches TRBD1 (6 bases). The receptor comes from a woman in her forties or fifties with Graves' hyperthyroidism. This CDR3 is CASSLTTGSKAQHF. The CDR3 bases are TGTGCCAGCAGTTTGACAACAGGGTCGAAGGCCCAGCATTTT.